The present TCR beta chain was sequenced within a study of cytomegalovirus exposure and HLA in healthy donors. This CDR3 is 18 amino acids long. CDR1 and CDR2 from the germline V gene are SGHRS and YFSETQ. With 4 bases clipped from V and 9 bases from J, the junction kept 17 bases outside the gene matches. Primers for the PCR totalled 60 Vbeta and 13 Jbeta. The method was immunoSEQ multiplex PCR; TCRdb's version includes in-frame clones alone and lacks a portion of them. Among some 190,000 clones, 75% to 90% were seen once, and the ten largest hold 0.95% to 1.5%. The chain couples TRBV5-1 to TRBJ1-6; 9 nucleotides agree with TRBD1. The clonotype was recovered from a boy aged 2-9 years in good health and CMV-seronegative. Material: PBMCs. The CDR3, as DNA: TGCGCCAGCAGCCCAACCGAGACAGGGGGTATAGCTCCTTCACCCCTCCACTTT. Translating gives CASSPTETGGIAPSPLHF. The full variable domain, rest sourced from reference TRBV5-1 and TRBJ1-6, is KAGVTQTPRYLIKTRGQQVTLSCSPISGHRSVSWYQQTPGQGLQFLFEYFSETQRNKGNFPGRFSGRQFSNSRSEMNVSTLELGDSALYLCASSPTETGGIAPSPLHFGNGTRLTVT.